The 9 T cell receptor beta chains given below trace back to one sample, sequenced in a study of molecular identifiers for immune sequencing clone quantification. MiXCR, applied by TCRdb to the PCR reads, yields one record per CDR3 protein. The table records a few hundred thousand distinct CDR3 sequences, 24% of them present only once. Material for sequencing was naive CD8+ T cells from blood, with Jurkat cell RNA spiked in. Subset given: FACS-sorted CD8+CD4-CCR7+CD45RA+ naive T cells. All receptors come from a human donor in good health. Some libraries in this study had Jurkat cell RNA spiked in.

This clonotype was counted many times. The V and J genes are TRBV29-1 and TRBJ1-1; TRBD1 is a possible D gene (6 bases). Trimming shortened V by 5 bases and J by 7 bases, and 14 bases separated the two germline ends. Germline V lookup: CDR1 SQVTM, CDR2 ANQGSEA. The CDR3 sequence is 12 residues long. The CDR3 is CSVHFGTNEAFF. The CDR3 nucleotides are TGCAGCGTTCATTTCGGGACAAATGAAGCTTTCTTT.

Of note for this clonotype: Relative to the germline gene, one junction end is altered; a read error may explain this. The chain employs TRBV7-9 and TRBJ2-5; no reliable D call. From germline, CDR1 is SEHNR and CDR2 FQNEAQ (reference sequence). This CDR3 spans 15 amino acids. Written as DNA, the CDR3 is TGTGCCAGCAGCTTATACGCAGACCACCAAGAGTCCCAGTACTTC. Protein product: CASSLYADHQESQYF.

Details on this clonotype: Germline is not matched at one junction end, which may reflect a read error. The rearrangement links TRBV7-9 to TRBJ1-1; D remains ambiguous. The CDR3 extends over 16 amino acids. Germline V gene lookup returns CDR1 SEHNR and CDR2 FQNEAQ (reference sequence). The DNA of the CDR3 is TGTGCCAGCAGCTTAGCAGTCAATGGGGAGAACCCTGAAGCTTTCTTT. Encoded protein: CASSLAVNGENPEAFF.

The V gene is TRBV27, the J gene TRBJ2-3; D is ambiguous. This CDR3 region has 16 residues. From germline, CDR1 is MNHEY and CDR2 SMNVEV (reference sequence). V gave up 6 bases and J gave up 6 bases, with 22 bases separating them. CDR3 DNA sequence: TGTGCCAGCAGCCCGCTTGGTCCTATTGCCCCCGATACGCAGTATTTT. It is translated as CASSPLGPIAPDTQYF.

V is TRBV4-1 and J is TRBJ2-2, with unresolved D. CDR1 is MGHRA and CDR2 is YSYEKL in the germline V gene. V shed 0 bases and J shed 5 bases, with 10 bases lying between them. CDR3 size: 15 residues. CDR3 sequence (DNA): TGCGCCAGCAGCCAAGATGGAAGGATTACCGGGGAGCTGTTTTTT. Translation gives CASSQDGRITGELFF.

The count of this clonotype is one. A read error may produce the germline difference seen at one junction end. The CDR3 loop is CVSSIYEETQYF. The CDR3 DNA follows: TGTGTCAGCAGTATTTATGAAGAGACCCAGTACTTC. The chain joins TRBV7-6 to TRBJ2-5, with D hard to call. CDR1 SGHVS and CDR2 FNYEAQ come from the germline V gene. The CDR3 extends over 12 amino acids.

This clonotype appeared a single time. This clone may be a read error of a much larger clone one base away. The rearrangement joins TRBV6-6 to TRBJ1-1, with D uncertain. The CDR3 runs 13 residues. CDR1 MNHNY and CDR2 SVGAGI come from the germline V gene (reference sequence). CDR3 nucleotides: TGTGCCAGCAGTTACGGGGTACCCACTGGAGCTTTCTTT. Translation gives CASSYGVPTGAFF.

Note on this clonotype: A much bigger clone sits one base away, suggesting this may be a read error. The rearrangement uses TRBV14 and TRBJ1-2, with D unclear. This CDR3 contains 12 residues. V was pared by 3 bases and J by 8 bases, with 10 bases between. Germline-derived CDR1 and CDR2 are SGHDN and FVKESK. CDR3 in amino acids: CASSHGGSGYTF. CDR3 nucleotides: TGTGCCAGCAGCCATGGAGGGAGCGGCTACACCTTC.

Note on this clonotype: A single base separates this from a much larger clone, so it may be a read error. The conserved final phenylalanine or tryptophan is absent from the CDR3, which likely points to a read error. The chain couples TRBV7-2 to TRBJ2-4, with D possibly called TRBD1 or TRBD2 (6 bases each). Germline CDR1 SGHTA, CDR2 FQGNSA. CDR3 length: 18 amino acids. Trimming cost V 1 base and J 3 bases, with 19 bases left between them. As DNA, the CDR3 is TGTGCCAGCAGCTTAGGTTTTTCGGGACGGGGGCTCAAAAACATTCAGTACTCC. It specifies CASSLGFSGRGLKNIQYS.